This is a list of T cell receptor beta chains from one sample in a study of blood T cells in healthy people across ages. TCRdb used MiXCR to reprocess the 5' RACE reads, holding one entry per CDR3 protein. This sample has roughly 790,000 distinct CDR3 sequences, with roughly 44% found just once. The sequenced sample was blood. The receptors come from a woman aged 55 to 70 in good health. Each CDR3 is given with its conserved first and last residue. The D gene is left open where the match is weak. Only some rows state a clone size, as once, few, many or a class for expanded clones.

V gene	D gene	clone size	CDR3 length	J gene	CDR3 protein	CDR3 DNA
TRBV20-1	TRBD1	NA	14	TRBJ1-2	CSARPAGGHYGYTF	TGCAGTGCTAGACCGGCAGGGGGCCATTATGGCTACACCTTC
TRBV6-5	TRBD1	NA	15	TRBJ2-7	CASSSNRGSSYEQYF	TGTGCCAGCAGTTCAAACAGGGGAAGCTCCTACGAGCAGTACTTC
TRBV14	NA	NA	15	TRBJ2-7	CASSQARFSYNEQYF	TGTGCCAGCAGCCAGGCACGGTTTTCATACAATGAGCAGTACTTC
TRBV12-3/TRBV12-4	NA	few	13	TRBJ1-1	CASSRAGNTEAFF	TGTGCCAGCAGCCGGGCGGGGAACACTGAAGCTTTCTTT
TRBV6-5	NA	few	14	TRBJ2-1	CASRWRGKGDEQFF	TGTGCCAGCAGATGGAGAGGCAAGGGGGATGAGCAGTTCTTC
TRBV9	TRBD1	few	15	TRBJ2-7	CASSAGGQGSYEQYF	TGTGCCAGCAGCGCCGGGGGACAGGGATCCTACGAGCAGTACTTC
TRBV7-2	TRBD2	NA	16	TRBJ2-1	CASSLLTSGSGNEQFF	TGTGCCAGCAGCTTATTGACTAGCGGGAGCGGCAATGAGCAGTTCTTC
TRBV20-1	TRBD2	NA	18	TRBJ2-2	CSARYLAGGGANTGELFF	TGCAGTGCTAGATATTTAGCGGGAGGGGGCGCGAACACCGGGGAGCTGTTTTTT
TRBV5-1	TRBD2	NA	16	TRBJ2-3	CASSSSIAGNADTQYF	TGCGCCAGCAGCTCCTCCATAGCGGGGAACGCAGATACGCAGTATTTT
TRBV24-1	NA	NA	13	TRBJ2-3	CATSRRATDTQYF	TGTGCCACCAGTCGTAGGGCCACAGATACGCAGTATTTT
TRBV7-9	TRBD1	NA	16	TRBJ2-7	CASTPTPGQGPYEQYF	TGTGCCAGCACCCCTACCCCGGGACAGGGACCCTACGAGCAGTACTTC
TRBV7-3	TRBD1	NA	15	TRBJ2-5	CASSPEGTVQETQYF	TGTGCCAGCAGCCCCGAGGGGACAGTGCAAGAGACCCAGTACTTC
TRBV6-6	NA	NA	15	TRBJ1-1	CASSYQPGTNTEAFF	TGTGCCAGCAGTTACCAGCCAGGGACGAACACTGAAGCTTTCTTT
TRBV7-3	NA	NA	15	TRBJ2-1	CASSISGTPYNEQFF	TGTGCCAGCAGCATCTCCGGGACGCCCTACAATGAGCAGTTCTTC
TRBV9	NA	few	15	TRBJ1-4	CASSVVPGINEKLFF	TGTGCCAGCAGCGTAGTCCCGGGGATAAATGAAAAACTGTTTTTT
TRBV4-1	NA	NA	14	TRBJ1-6	CASSQEIEGSPLHF	TGCGCCAGCAGCCAAGAGATAGAGGGTTCACCCCTCCACTTT
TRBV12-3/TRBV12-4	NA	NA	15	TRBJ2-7	CASSLVGQGAYEQYF	TGTGCCAGCAGTTTGGTCGGCCAAGGGGCCTACGAGCAGTACTTC
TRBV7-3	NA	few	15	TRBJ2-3	CASSFKGAGTDTQYF	TGTGCCAGCAGCTTCAAAGGTGCCGGCACAGATACGCAGTATTTT
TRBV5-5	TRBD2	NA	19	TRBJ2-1	CASSLISGGVARSYNEQFF	TGTGCCAGCAGCTTGATAAGCGGGGGGGTTGCTCGATCCTACAATGAGCAGTTCTTC
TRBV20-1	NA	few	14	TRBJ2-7	CSASGYVNSYEQYF	TGCAGTGCTAGTGGATACGTAAACTCCTACGAGCAGTACTTC
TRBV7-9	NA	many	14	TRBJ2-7	CASSLLGVPYEQYF	TGTGCCAGCAGCTTACTGGGGGTCCCCTACGAGCAGTACTTC
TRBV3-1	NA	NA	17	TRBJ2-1	CASSQENAGGPNNEQFF	TGTGCCAGCAGCCAAGAGAACGCCGGGGGGCCTAACAATGAGCAGTTCTTC
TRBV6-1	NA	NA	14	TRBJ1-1	CASSATWGGTEAFF	TGTGCCAGCAGTGCCACGTGGGGGGGCACTGAAGCTTTCTTT
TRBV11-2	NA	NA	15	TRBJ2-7	CASSIETVSSYEQYF	TGTGCCAGCAGCATAGAAACTGTGAGCTCCTACGAGCAGTACTTC
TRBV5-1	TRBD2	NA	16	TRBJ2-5	CASSERGEYSGETQYF	TGCGCCAGCAGCGAGCGGGGGGAATATTCCGGGGAGACCCAGTACTTC
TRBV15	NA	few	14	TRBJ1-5	CATSRQGSGQPQHF	TGTGCCACCAGCAGACAGGGGAGCGGTCAGCCCCAGCATTTT
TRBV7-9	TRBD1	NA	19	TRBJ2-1	CASSSQRSMGTGGYNEQFF	TGTGCCAGCAGCTCCCAACGTAGTATGGGGACAGGGGGCTACAATGAGCAGTTCTTC
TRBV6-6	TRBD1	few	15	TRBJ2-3	CASSYDRGSTDTQYF	TGTGCCAGCAGTTACGACAGGGGGAGCACAGATACGCAGTATTTT
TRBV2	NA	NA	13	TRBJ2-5	CASSGNTQETQYF	TGTGCCAGCAGTGGGAATACCCAAGAGACCCAGTACTTC
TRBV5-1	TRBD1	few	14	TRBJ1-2	CASSEGQLNYGYTF	TGCGCCAGCAGCGAGGGACAGCTTAACTATGGCTACACCTTC
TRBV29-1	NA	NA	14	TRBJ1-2	CSVEDLDGISGYTF	TGCAGCGTTGAAGATCTGGACGGCATCTCTGGCTACACCTTC
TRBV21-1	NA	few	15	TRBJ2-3	CASSRRPLSTDTQYF	TGTGCCAGCAGCCGCCGACCTCTGAGCACAGATACGCAGTATTTT
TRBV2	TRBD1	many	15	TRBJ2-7	CASIRDRSLPYEQYF	TGTGCCAGCATACGGGACAGGAGTCTCCCCTACGAGCAGTACTTC
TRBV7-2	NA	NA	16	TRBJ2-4	CVSSPRAALAKNIQYF	TGTGTCAGCAGCCCTAGAGCAGCCCTAGCCAAAAACATTCAGTACTTC
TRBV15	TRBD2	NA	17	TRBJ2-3	CATSVWTSGSWTDTQYF	TGTGCCACCAGCGTTTGGACTAGCGGGAGTTGGACAGATACGCAGTATTTT
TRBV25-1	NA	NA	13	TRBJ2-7	CASSEYRGHEQYF	TGTGCCAGCAGTGAATACAGGGGCCACGAGCAGTACTTC
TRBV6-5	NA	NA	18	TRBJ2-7	CASSYTGPRGPPTYEQYF	TGTGCCAGCAGTTACACAGGTCCTAGGGGACCCCCAACCTACGAGCAGTACTTC
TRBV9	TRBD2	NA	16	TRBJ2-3	CASSVTLAGGGDTQYF	TGTGCCAGCAGCGTCACTCTAGCGGGAGGGGGGGATACGCAGTATTTT
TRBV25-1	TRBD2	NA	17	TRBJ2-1	CASSEWRAGGIGTKQFF	TGTGCCAGCAGTGAATGGAGGGCGGGGGGGATCGGCACGAAGCAGTTCTTC
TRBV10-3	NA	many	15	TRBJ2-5	CAISESTGGKETQYF	TGTGCCATCAGTGAGTCGACTGGGGGTAAAGAGACCCAGTACTTC
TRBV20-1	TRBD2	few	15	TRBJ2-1	CSAPPGGSPYNEQFF	TGCAGTGCCCCACCGGGCGGGAGCCCCTACAATGAGCAGTTCTTC
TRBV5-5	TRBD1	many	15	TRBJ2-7	CASSLVSGTDYEQYF	TGTGCCAGCAGCTTGGTGTCGGGGACAGACTACGAGCAGTACTTC
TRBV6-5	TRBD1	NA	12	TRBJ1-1	CASSTGQIEAFF	TGTGCCAGCAGTACGGGACAGATTGAAGCTTTCTTT
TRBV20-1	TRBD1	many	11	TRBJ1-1	CSTTGETEAFF	TGCAGTACCACAGGGGAGACTGAAGCTTTCTTT
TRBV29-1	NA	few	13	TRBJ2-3	CSAAQGSTDTQYF	TGCAGCGCCGCACAGGGTTCCACAGATACGCAGTATTTT
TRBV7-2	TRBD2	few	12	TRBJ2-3	CASRKSGNTQYF	TGTGCCAGCAGGAAGAGCGGGAATACGCAGTATTTT
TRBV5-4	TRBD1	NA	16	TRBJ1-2	CASSSTAGTGVNGYTF	TGTGCCAGCAGCTCGACCGCCGGGACAGGGGTTAATGGCTACACCTTC
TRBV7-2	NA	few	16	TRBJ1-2	CASSLWGGGSAYGYTF	TGTGCCAGCAGCTTATGGGGGGGAGGGAGCGCCTATGGCTACACCTTC
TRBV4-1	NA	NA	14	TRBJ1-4	CASSQGQGGGKLFF	TGCGCCAGCAGCCAAGGTCAGGGTGGTGGAAAACTGTTTTTT
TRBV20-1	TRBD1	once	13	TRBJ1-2	CSVPQQGAYGYTF	TGCAGTGTTCCCCAACAGGGGGCCTATGGCTACACCTTC
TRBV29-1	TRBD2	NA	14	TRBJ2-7	CSGSSAGEAYEQYF	TGCAGCGGGAGCTCTGCGGGAGAAGCCTACGAGCAGTACTTC
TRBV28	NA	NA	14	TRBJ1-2	CASSIPGSNYGYTF	TGTGCCAGCAGTATCCCAGGGTCTAACTATGGCTACACCTTC
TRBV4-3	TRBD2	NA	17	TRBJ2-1	CASSQDSLAGGWNEQFF	TGCGCCAGCAGCCAAGACTCTCTAGCGGGAGGGTGGAATGAGCAGTTCTTC